These 23 T cell receptor beta chains were sequenced from one sample in a study of blood T cells in healthy people across ages. PCR was performed a second time for about 7 to 12 cycles using a sample-barcoded 5' primer and a J-beta primer mix. Each CDR3 protein is one row after TCRdb ran MiXCR on the 5' RACE reads. The sample has around 580,000 distinct CDR3 sequences; roughly 48% are singletons. Sequenced sample: blood. The receptors shown here come from a man of 80 years or more in good health.

A few counts support this clonotype. The chain couples TRBV27 to TRBJ2-7, with TRBD2 matching 9 bases. V lost 8 bases and J lost 4; bases outside the gene matches: 9. The CDR3 extends over 14 amino acids. From germline, CDR1 is MNHEY and CDR2 SMNVEV (reference sequence). CDR3 amino acids: CASGWLAGPYEQYF. CDR3 bases: TGTGCCAGCGGGTGGCTAGCGGGACCATACGAGCAGTACTTC.

This clonotype turned up a few times. The chain joins TRBV7-2 to TRBJ2-6, with TRBD1 identical over 7 bases. Losses at the gene ends were 3 bases for V and 6 bases for J; bases not matched to a gene: 2. Germline CDR1 SGHTA, CDR2 FQGNSA. The CDR3 is made up of 14 amino acids. Here the CDR3 DNA reads TGTGCCAGCAGCTTCACAGGGGTGGCCAACGTCCTGACTTTC. It specifies CASSFTGVANVLTF.

The V gene is TRBV7-9, the J gene TRBJ1-3; D gene ambiguous. This CDR3 has 15 amino acids. The germline V gene encodes CDR1 SEHNR and CDR2 FQNEAQ (reference sequence). V lost 5 bases to trimming and J lost 1 base, with 12 bases between them. The CDR3 coding sequence is TGTGCCAGCAGCCCGGTCTTGTGGTCTGGAAACACCATATATTTT. As protein: CASSPVLWSGNTIYF.

As for this clonotype: This may come from a read error, since a much larger clone is one base off. V and J are TRBV12-3 or TRBV12-4 and TRBJ1-1; TRBD1 aligns across 8 bases. J was trimmed by 0 bases and V by 8 bases; bases with no gene match: 5. This CDR3 has 14 residues. DNA of the CDR3: TGTGCCAGCGGACGACAGGGGTTGAACACTGAAGCTTTCTTT. Its protein product is CASGRQGLNTEAFF.

This sequence joins TRBV6-5 and TRBJ1-6; 7 bases match TRBD1. With 11 bases clipped from V and 5 bases from J, the junction kept 12 bases outside the gene matches. Germline CDR1 and CDR2: MNHEY and SVGAGI. The CDR3 consists of 15 residues. CDR3 sequence reads: CAAKGDSRDNSPLHF. The CDR3 bases are TGTGCCGCCAAGGGGGACAGCCGAGATAATTCACCCCTCCACTTT.

V is TRBV7-2 and J is TRBJ2-1, with 12 bases lining up with TRBD2. The CDR3 runs 15 residues. V gave up 1 base and J gave up 10 bases; unmatched junction bases: 5. CDR1 and CDR2 (germline): SGHTA, FQGNSA. This CDR3 reads CASSLVRLAGGEQFF. The CDR3 DNA is TGTGCCAGCAGCTTAGTGCGCCTAGCGGGAGGGGAGCAGTTCTTC.

The rearrangement links TRBV4-1 to TRBJ2-6; D might be TRBD1 (6 bases). The CDR3 spans 18 residues. The V gene lost 3 bases and the J gene lost 0 bases, with 15 bases spanning the gap. Looked up from germline, CDR1 is MGHRA and CDR2 is YSYEKL. CDR3 sequence reads: CASSQTGTRSSGANVLTF. CDR3 DNA: TGCGCCAGCAGCCAGACCGGGACACGCAGCTCTGGGGCCAACGTCCTGACTTTC.

The gene calls are TRBV7-8 and TRBJ2-7, with 11 positions matching TRBD2. The CDR3 length is 15 residues. The V and J ends lost 2 bases and 2 bases, in that order; junction bases with no gene match: 2. Per germline, CDR1 SGHVS and CDR2 FQNEAQ. The CDR3 nucleotides are TGTGCCAGCAGCTTACTAGCGGGGGGTACCTACGAGCAGTACTTC. This sequence encodes CASSLLAGGTYEQYF.

At least ten counts were recorded for this clonotype. The chain recombines TRBV29-1 with TRBJ2-7; D is ambiguous. Trimming removed 6 bases from V and 3 bases from J, with 6 bases in between. The CDR3 consists of 10 residues. Looked up from germline, CDR1 is SQVTM and CDR2 is ANQGSEA. CDR3 DNA: TGCAGCGTCTACAGCTACGAGCAGTACTTC. Encoded protein: CSVYSYEQYF.

The rearrangement links TRBV29-1 to TRBJ2-1; 10 bases align to TRBD2. Germline loops: CDR1 SQVTM, CDR2 ANQGSEA. The CDR3 is 15 amino acids. The junction had 12 bases not matched to a gene; V was cut back by 7 bases and J by 6 bases. The CDR3 nucleotides read TGCAGCGCGATGAGTCTGGCTAGCGGGAGCAATGAGCAGTTCTTC. Its protein product is CSAMSLASGSNEQFF.

J is TRBJ1-1 and V is TRBV12-3 or TRBV12-4; maybe TRBD1 (6 bases). This CDR3 spans 15 amino acids. Trimming removed 6 bases at V and 1 base at J, with 15 bases between. In DNA, the CDR3 is TGTGCCAGCAGGGGCCCGGGACAACCGAACACTGAAGCTTTCTTT. Translating it yields CASRGPGQPNTEAFF.

The rearrangement joins TRBV2 to TRBJ1-5; 9 bases fit TRBD1. This CDR3 has 16 amino acids. Germline loops: CDR1 SNHLY, CDR2 FYNNEI. The V and J ends lost 6 bases and 8 bases, in that order; junction bases with no gene match: 14. The CDR3 DNA reads TGTGCCAGCAGCCAAAACTCAGGACAGGGGTTTGAGCCCCAGCATTTT. This encodes CASSQNSGQGFEPQHF.

V and J are TRBV7-9 and TRBJ2-6, with 10 bases aligning to TRBD1. V shed 4 bases, J shed 1 base, and the junction held 7 bases outside the gene matches. The CDR3 length is 18 residues. CDR1 and CDR2 (germline): SEHNR, FQNEAQ (reference sequence). The CDR3 DNA reads TGTGCCAGCAGCTCCCAGACAGGGGGCGCGTCTGGGGCCAACGTCCTGACTTTC. It is translated as CASSSQTGGASGANVLTF.

V gene TRBV20-1 combines with J gene TRBJ2-3; the D is unclear. There are 13 residues in the CDR3. Germline V gives CDR1 DFQATT, CDR2 SNEGSKA (reference sequence). V lost 4 bases, J lost 2 bases, and 10 bases lay in between. The CDR3 DNA is TGCAGTGCTACGGGTCTATCCACAGATACGCAGTATTTT. Residues: CSATGLSTDTQYF.

This chain uses TRBV7-2 with TRBJ2-7; 10 bases match TRBD2. The germline V gene has CDR1 SGHTA and CDR2 FQGNSA. The CDR3 loop spans 15 amino acids. V was clipped by 5 bases and J by 7 bases; unmatched bases: 11. In DNA, the CDR3 is TGTGCCAGCAGCCGACAAGCGGGGGGGCCGTGGGAGCAGTACTTC. Translation: CASSRQAGGPWEQYF.

This clonotype has more than one count but fewer than ten. The chain carries TRBV29-1 and TRBJ1-1; D perhaps matches TRBD1 (5 bases). The germline V gene encodes CDR1 SQVTM and CDR2 ANQGSEA. V lost 4 bases to trimming and J lost 5 bases, with 17 bases between them. The CDR3 has 14 residues. CDR3 DNA: TGCAGCGTTGGCTCCACCGGTGGGGGTACTGAAGCTTTCTTT. This codes for CSVGSTGGGTEAFF. The variable domain in full, with the rest retrieved from reference TRBV29-1 and TRBJ1-1, is SAVISQKPSRDICQRGTSLTIQCQVDSQVTMMFWYRQQPGQSLTLIATANQGSEATYESGFVIDKFPISRPNLTFSTLTVSNMSPEDSSIYLCSVGSTGGGTEAFFGQGTRLTVV.

In its sample, this clonotype was seen a few times. The J gene is TRBJ2-2, the V gene TRBV20-1, with D tentatively TRBD2 (6 bases). The CDR3 has 16 residues. Germline V lookup: CDR1 DFQATT, CDR2 SNEGSKA (reference sequence). V shed 3 bases and J shed 2 bases, with 16 bases lying between them. The chain's CDR3 is CSARPSVTVNTGELFF. The DNA of the CDR3 is TGCAGTGCTAGGCCTAGCGTCACCGTTAACACCGGGGAGCTGTTTTTT.

The rearrangement uses TRBV20-1 and TRBJ2-5; D gene ambiguous. Between the trimmed V and J ends, which lost 3 bases and 1 base, there was a span of 6 bases. Per the germline V gene, CDR1 is DFQATT and CDR2 is SNEGSKA (reference sequence). The CDR3 runs to 12 residues. CDR3 nucleotide sequence: TGCAGTGCTAGGAGCACCCAAGAGACCCAGTACTTC. This translates into CSARSTQETQYF.

This chain joins TRBV14 and TRBJ2-5; the D gene is possibly TRBD2 (5 bases). Per germline, CDR1 SGHDN and CDR2 FVKESK. V was trimmed by 5 bases and J by 5 bases, leaving 12 bases between them. This CDR3 comprises 13 residues. The CDR3 sequence: CASSTGLAETQYF. The CDR3, as DNA: TGTGCCAGCAGCACCGGACTTGCGGAGACCCAGTACTTC. Full variable domain (remainder filled in from reference TRBV14 and TRBJ2-5): EAGVTQFPSHSVIEKGQTVTLRCDPISGHDNLYWYRRVMGKEIKFLLHFVKESKQDESGMPNNRFLAERTGGTYSTLKVQPAELEDSGVYFCASSTGLAETQYFGPGTRLLVL.

The chain combines TRBV20-1 with TRBJ2-7; D is unclear. CDR1 and CDR2 (germline): DFQATT, SNEGSKA (reference sequence). Trimming removed 3 bases from V and 4 bases from J, with 13 bases in between. The length of the CDR3 is 13 residues. In DNA form, the CDR3 reads TGCAGTGCTAGGGGCCAAGAGAGATACGAGCAGTACTTC. The encoded protein is CSARGQERYEQYF.

The chain uses TRBV7-9 and TRBJ1-2, with D unclear. Germline CDR1 reads SEHNR; CDR2 reads FQNEAQ (reference sequence). Trimming cost V 2 bases and J 0 bases, with 16 bases left between them. The CDR3 covers 17 residues. The CDR3 protein is CASSLTMGSASNYGYTF. In nucleotides, the CDR3 is TGTGCCAGCAGCTTAACGATGGGGTCAGCGTCTAACTATGGCTACACCTTC.

This chain links TRBV20-1 with TRBJ1-5; D ambiguous. This CDR3 contains 13 residues. V lost 1 base and J 6 bases, leaving 10 bases between the germline ends. CDR1 and CDR2 from the germline V gene are DFQATT and SNEGSKA (reference sequence). The CDR3 nucleotides are TGCAGTGCTAGAGGTAACGGCGGTCAGCCCCAGCATTTT. Its translation: CSARGNGGQPQHF.

The chain carries TRBV5-1 and TRBJ2-3, with D perhaps TRBD1 (5 bases). The CDR3 is made up of 15 amino acids. Trimming took 2 bases from V and 2 from J, leaving 12 bases between them. Germline CDR1 is SGHRS and CDR2 is YFSETQ. The CDR3 reads CASSFGDRDTDTQYF. As DNA, the CDR3 is TGCGCCAGCAGCTTTGGAGACAGAGACACAGATACGCAGTATTTT.